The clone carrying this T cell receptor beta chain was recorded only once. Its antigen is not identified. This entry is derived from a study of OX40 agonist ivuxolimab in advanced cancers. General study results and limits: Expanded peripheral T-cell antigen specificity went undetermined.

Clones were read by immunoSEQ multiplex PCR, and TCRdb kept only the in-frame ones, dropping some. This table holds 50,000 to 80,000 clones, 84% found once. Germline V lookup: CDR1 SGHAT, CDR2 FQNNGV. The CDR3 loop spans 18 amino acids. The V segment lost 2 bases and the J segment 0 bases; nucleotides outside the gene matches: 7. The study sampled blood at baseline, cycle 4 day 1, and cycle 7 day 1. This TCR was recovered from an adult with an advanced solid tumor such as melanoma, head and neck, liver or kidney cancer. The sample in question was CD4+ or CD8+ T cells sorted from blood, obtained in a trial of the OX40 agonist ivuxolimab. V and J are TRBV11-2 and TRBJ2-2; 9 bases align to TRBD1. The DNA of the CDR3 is TGTGCCAGCAGCTTATTTCGAACAGGGGGCGCGAACACCGGGGAGCTGTTTTTT. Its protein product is CASSLFRTGGANTGELFF.